This T cell receptor (beta chain) was retrieved from a study of T cell changes during pregnancy in multiple sclerosis (dated by TCRdb to between 2018 and 2021). Notes on the research overall: In women with multiple sclerosis, the researchers looked at how the T cell repertoire shifted as pregnancy progressed.

Turning to this clone: Its specific antigen is unknown. Base quality data are lacking; no much larger clone is found one base away.

The method behind the library was the immunoSEQ multiplex PCR assay. TCRdb retrieved this table from immuneACCESS and kept in-frame rearrangements only. Not all clones are present; in checked studies, unresolved V genes account for under half, and no reason is known for the remainder. The sample records roughly 52,000 clones, more than 80% of which are singletons. In total, the top ten clones hold 0.5% to 0.75% of the sample. Cut back by 3 bases and 7 bases, the V and J ends lie 9 bases apart. The CDR3, cysteine through phenylalanine, is 12 amino acids long. Only the CDR3 DNA stays, 36 bases, in frame from base 1. From the germline V gene, CDR1 is SNHLY and CDR2 is FYNNEI.

The TCR comes from a female donor with multiple sclerosis, enrolled in a pregnancy study. Here the sequenced sample was CD4+ T cells from peripheral blood mononuclear cells, taken in the first trimester of pregnancy. The chain is encoded by TRBV2 joined to TRBJ1-2; tentative D gene TRBD1, with 5 bases matching. The DNA is TGTGCCAGCAGTGACCAGGGCTTTGGCTACACCTTC. This sequence encodes CASSDQGFGYTF.